This T cell receptor (beta chain) derives from a study of cytotoxic CD8 clonotypes in ibrutinib-treated CLL. Whole-study results and caveats: Sampling times (in sustained-remission versus progressing patients) were not the same.

The trim removed 1 base at V and 4 bases at J, leaving 2 bases unmatched. Germline V gene sequence: CDR1 LGHNA, CDR2 YSLEER. The CDR3 extends over 15 amino acids. This table comes from immunoSEQ multiplex PCR, and its TCRdb copy is limited to in-frame clones, with some not included. This table has roughly 160,000 clones, 81% appearing once. Comments on this clone: The target antigen is unknown.

The sequencing here drew on PBMCs, taken after 12 months of ibrutinib treatment. The rearrangement joins TRBV4-3 to TRBJ1-2; 11 bases agree with TRBD1. The clonotype was recovered from a human donor with chronic lymphocytic leukemia. CDR3 nucleotides: TGCGCCAGCAGCCAAGGGACAGGGGGCGTCTATGGCTACACCTTC. It codes for CASSQGTGGVYGYTF.